The rows below give T cell receptor beta chains drawn from one sample of a study of cytomegalovirus exposure and HLA in healthy donors. The table came from immunoSEQ multiplex PCR; TCRdb's copy has only in-frame clones and leaves some out. The sample includes about 160,000 clones, 65% to 85% seen only once; the top ten take around 7%. The sequenced material came from PBMCs. Source of these receptors: a middle-aged man in good health and CMV-seropositive. CDR3s include the opening cysteine and the closing phenylalanine or tryptophan. A D gene is named only where the DNA matches it firmly. Expanded clones get a size class; other rows say once, few or many, or leave the size out.

>TRBV4-2|few|TRBJ1-2|.
TGTGCCAGCAGCTTAGCACAGGGTTATGGCTACACCTTC
CASSLAQGYGYTF
>TRBV10-1|.|TRBJ1-3|TRBD1
TGCGCCACCCCGGGACAGGGGCCCTCTGGAAACACCATATATTTT
CATPGQGPSGNTIYF
>TRBV5-1|.|TRBJ1-1|.
TGCGCCAGCAGCGGGGGGGCAGCAGGTGCTCGGAACACTGAAGCTTTCTTT
CASSGGAAGARNTEAFF
>TRBV4-1|.|TRBJ1-2|.
TGCGCCAGCAGCCACCTGGCCAGGGGCCTAAACTATGGCTACACCTTC
CASSHLARGLNYGYTF
>TRBV16|few|TRBJ2-7|.
TGTGCCAGCAGCCTGATAACGGAGGGCGGGGAGCAGTACTTC
CASSLITEGGEQYF
>TRBV12-5|.|TRBJ2-1|.
TGTGCTAGTGGTTTGTTACGGGGAGGGGGAGGGATATCGAACAATGAGCAGTTCTTC
CASGLLRGGGGISNNEQFF
>TRBV5-1|.|TRBJ2-6|TRBD1
TGCGCCAGCAGCTTGACAGGGGCAGGGGCCAACGTCCTGACTTTC
CASSLTGAGANVLTF
>TRBV6-4|.|TRBJ2-2|.
TGTGCCAGCAGTCAGGGACAATCCACCGGGGAGCTGTTTTTT
CASSQGQSTGELFF
>TRBV5-4|.|TRBJ2-3|TRBD2
TGTGCCAGCAACCAAGCGGGAGCCCGCACAGATACGCAGTATTTT
CASNQAGARTDTQYF
>TRBV6-1|few|TRBJ2-2|.
TGTGCCACCACGGACAGATACACCGGGGAGCTGTTTTTT
CATTDRYTGELFF
>TRBV7-7|.|TRBJ2-5|.
TGTGCTAGCAGCTCTAGGGGACTCAGAGAGACCCAGTACTTC
CASSSRGLRETQYF
>TRBV18|.|TRBJ2-3|TRBD1
TGTGCCAGCTCACCGGGACAGGGCACAGATACGCAGTATTTT
CASSPGQGTDTQYF
>TRBV7-9|.|TRBJ1-5|TRBD1
TGTGCCAGCAGCCTAGGACAGGGGAACACTCAGCCCCAGCATTTT
CASSLGQGNTQPQHF
>TRBV6-1|.|TRBJ2-5|.
TGTGCCAGCAGTTTGCAGGGTTTGGAGACCCAGTACTTC
CASSLQGLETQYF
>TRBV11-2|few|TRBJ2-7|TRBD2
TGTGCCAGCAGCTTACCTCGGGGGGACGAGCAGTACTTC
CASSLPRGDEQYF
>TRBV10-1|.|TRBJ1-1|.
TGCGCCATGGGAGAGCAGCCCTTGAACACTGAAGCTTTCTTT
CAMGEQPLNTEAFF
>TRBV2|once|TRBJ2-7|.
TGTGCCAGCAGTCCTACCCCAGGGTCGGTGGACGAGCAGTACTTC
CASSPTPGSVDEQYF
>TRBV19|.|TRBJ2-2|TRBD2
TGTGCCAGTAGTGGACTAGCAAACACCGGGGAGCTGTTTTTT
CASSGLANTGELFF
>TRBV27|few|TRBJ2-2|TRBD1
TGTGCCAGCAGAACAGGGGGCCCGAACACCGGGGAGCTGTTTTTT
CASRTGGPNTGELFF
>TRBV27|.|TRBJ2-1|.
TGTGCCAGCAGTACCTCGGGGAGTCACAATGAGCAGTTCTTC
CASSTSGSHNEQFF
>TRBV6-6|.|TRBJ2-2|.
TGTGCCAGCAGGGAGCCAGGGGCCGGGGAGCTGTTTTTT
CASREPGAGELFF
>TRBV6-6|few|TRBJ1-3|.
TGTGCCAGCAGTTACTCGGACAACCCCGGAAACACCATATATTTT
CASSYSDNPGNTIYF
>TRBV30|few|TRBJ1-4|.
TGTGCCTGGAGTGTGGGGCCCATCGAAAAACTGTTTTTT
CAWSVGPIEKLFF
>TRBV5-4|.|TRBJ1-2|.
TGTGCCAGCAGCCTCGGGGGGGGTGGAGCTAACTATGGCTACACCTTC
CASSLGGGGANYGYTF
>TRBV13|few|TRBJ1-2|.
TGTGCCAGCAGCTTAGTCCAGGGGCCGGATGGCTACACCTTC
CASSLVQGPDGYTF
>TRBV29-1|.|TRBJ2-7|.
TGCAGCGTCAGAGACAGGTGGGTCTACGAGCAGTACTTC
CSVRDRWVYEQYF